The next 2 T cell receptor beta chains were all read from a single sample in a study of radiotherapy plus CTLA-4 blockade in lung cancer. Only in-frame clones appear in the TCRdb table, and some are missing; sequencing was by immunoSEQ multiplex PCR. The repertoire holds approximately 99,000 clones, with about 90% as singletons. Specimen: peripheral blood, collected from a patient treated with radiotherapy plus ipilimumab. The receptor source for this set is a human donor with non-small cell lung cancer that progressed on radiotherapy plus ipilimumab.

This rearrangement joins TRBV6-5 to TRBJ2-1; 7 bases are shared with TRBD1. This CDR3 has 14 residues. V dropped 3 bases and J dropped 7; count of bases not matched to a gene: 6. In germline, CDR1 is MNHEY, CDR2 SVGAGI. The CDR3 sequence is CASSYDRVRNEQFF. The DNA of the CDR3 is TGTGCCAGCAGTTATGACAGGGTTAGGAATGAGCAGTTCTTC.

This rearrangement joins TRBV6-1 to TRBJ1-1; no clear D. Germline assignment: CDR1 MNHNS and CDR2 SASEGT. This CDR3 region has 13 residues. With 5 bases removed from V and 5 bases from J, the gap between germline ends came to 12 bases. CDR3 amino acids: CASSLSGLTEAFF. DNA of the CDR3: TGTGCCAGCAGTTTGTCGGGGTTGACTGAAGCTTTCTTT.